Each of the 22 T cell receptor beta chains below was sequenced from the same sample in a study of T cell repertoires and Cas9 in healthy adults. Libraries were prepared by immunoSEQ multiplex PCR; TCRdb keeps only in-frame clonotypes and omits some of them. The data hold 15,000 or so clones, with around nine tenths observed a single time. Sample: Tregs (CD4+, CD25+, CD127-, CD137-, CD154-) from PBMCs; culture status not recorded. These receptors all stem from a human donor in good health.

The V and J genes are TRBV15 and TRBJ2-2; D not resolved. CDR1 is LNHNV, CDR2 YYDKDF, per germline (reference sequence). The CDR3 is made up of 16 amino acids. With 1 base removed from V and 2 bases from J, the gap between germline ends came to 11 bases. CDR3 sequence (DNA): TGTGCCACCAGCAGAGGATGGGCCCTTAACACCGGGGAGCTGTTTTTT. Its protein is CATSRGWALNTGELFF.

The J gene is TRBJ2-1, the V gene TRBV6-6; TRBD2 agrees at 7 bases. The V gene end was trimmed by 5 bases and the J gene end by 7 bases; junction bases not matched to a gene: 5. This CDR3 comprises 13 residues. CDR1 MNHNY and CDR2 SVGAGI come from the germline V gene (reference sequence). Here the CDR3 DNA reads TGTGCCAGCAGTCGGACTAGGCGGAATGAGCAGTTCTTC. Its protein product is CASSRTRRNEQFF.

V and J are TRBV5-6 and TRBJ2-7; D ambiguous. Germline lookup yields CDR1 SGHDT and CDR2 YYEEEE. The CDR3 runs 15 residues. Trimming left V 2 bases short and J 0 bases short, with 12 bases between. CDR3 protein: CASSLRLRSSYEQYF. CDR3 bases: TGTGCCAGCAGCTTACGGCTTAGGAGCTCCTACGAGCAGTACTTC.

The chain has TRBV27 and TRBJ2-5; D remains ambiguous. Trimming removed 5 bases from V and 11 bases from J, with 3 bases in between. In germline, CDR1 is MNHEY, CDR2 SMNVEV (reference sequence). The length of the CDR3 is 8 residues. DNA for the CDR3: TGTGCCAGCAGTCTACAGTACTTC. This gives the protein CASSLQYF.

The CDR3 loop is CASSFPGTDQYF. DNA of the CDR3: TGTGCCAGCAGCTTCCCCGGAACAGATCAGTATTTT. The chain links TRBV7-9 to TRBJ2-3; the D is unclear. CDR3 length: 12 residues. The germline V and J ends were trimmed by 3 bases and 12 bases, with 13 bases remaining between them. Germline-derived CDR1 and CDR2 are SEHNR and FQNEAQ (reference sequence).

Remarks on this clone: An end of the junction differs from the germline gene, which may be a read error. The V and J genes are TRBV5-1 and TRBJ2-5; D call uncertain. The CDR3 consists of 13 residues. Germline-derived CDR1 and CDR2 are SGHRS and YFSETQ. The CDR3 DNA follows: TGCGCCTGCAGCTTGGCCTCTGGGGAGACCCAGTACTTC. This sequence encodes CACSLASGETQYF.

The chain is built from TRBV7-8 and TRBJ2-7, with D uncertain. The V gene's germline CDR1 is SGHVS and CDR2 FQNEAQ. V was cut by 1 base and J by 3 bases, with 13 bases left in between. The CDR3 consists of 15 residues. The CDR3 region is CASSLVYETFYEQYF. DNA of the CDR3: TGTGCCAGCAGCTTAGTATATGAAACCTTCTACGAGCAGTACTTC.

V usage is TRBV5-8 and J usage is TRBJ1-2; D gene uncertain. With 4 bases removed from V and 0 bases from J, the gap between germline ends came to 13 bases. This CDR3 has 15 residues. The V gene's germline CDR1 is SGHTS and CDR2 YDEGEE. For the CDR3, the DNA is TGTGCCAGCAGCCCTCCCGGGTTTCCTAACTATGGCTACACCTTC. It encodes CASSPPGFPNYGYTF.

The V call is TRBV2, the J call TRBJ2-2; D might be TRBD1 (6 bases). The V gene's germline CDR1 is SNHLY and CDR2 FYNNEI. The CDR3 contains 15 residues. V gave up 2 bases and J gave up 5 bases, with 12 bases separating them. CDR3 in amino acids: CASSETGRRTGELFF. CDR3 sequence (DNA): TGTGCCAGCAGTGAAACAGGGAGAAGAACCGGGGAGCTGTTTTTT.

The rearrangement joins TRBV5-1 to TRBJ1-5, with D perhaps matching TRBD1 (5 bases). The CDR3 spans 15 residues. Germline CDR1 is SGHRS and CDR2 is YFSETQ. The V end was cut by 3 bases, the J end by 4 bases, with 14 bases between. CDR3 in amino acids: CASSWGTEGNQPQHF. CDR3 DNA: TGCGCCAGCAGCTGGGGGACCGAGGGGAATCAGCCCCAGCATTTT. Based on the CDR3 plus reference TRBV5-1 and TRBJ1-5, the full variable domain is KAGVTQTPRYLIKTRGQQVTLSCSPISGHRSVSWYQQTPGQGLQFLFEYFSETQRNKGNFPGRFSGRQFSNSRSEMNVSTLELGDSALYLCASSWGTEGNQPQHFGDGTRLSIL.

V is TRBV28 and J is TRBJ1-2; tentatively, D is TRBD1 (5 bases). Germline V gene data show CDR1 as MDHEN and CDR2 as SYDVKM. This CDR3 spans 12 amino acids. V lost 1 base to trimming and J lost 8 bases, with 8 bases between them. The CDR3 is CASSLLRGGYTF. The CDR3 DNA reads TGTGCCAGCAGTTTATTAAGGGGCGGCTACACCTTC.

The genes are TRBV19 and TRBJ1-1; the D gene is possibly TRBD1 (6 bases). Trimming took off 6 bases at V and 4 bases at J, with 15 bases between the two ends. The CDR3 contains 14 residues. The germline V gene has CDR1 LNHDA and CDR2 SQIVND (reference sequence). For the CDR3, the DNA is TGTGCCAGTAGGGCGGGGGGGGCGTTCACTGAAGCTTTCTTT. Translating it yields CASRAGGAFTEAFF.

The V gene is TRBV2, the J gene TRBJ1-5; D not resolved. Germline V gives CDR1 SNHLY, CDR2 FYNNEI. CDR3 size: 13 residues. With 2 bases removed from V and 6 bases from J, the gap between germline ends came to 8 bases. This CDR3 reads CASSETVRQPQHF. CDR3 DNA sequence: TGTGCCAGCAGTGAAACCGTACGTCAGCCCCAGCATTTT.

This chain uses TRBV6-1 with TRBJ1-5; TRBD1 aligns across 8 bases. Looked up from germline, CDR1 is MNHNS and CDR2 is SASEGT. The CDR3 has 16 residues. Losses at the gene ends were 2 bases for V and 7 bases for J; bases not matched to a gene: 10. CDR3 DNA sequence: TGTGCCAGCAGTGAAAAGGACAGGGTATTCGGCCAGCCCCAGCATTTT. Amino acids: CASSEKDRVFGQPQHF.

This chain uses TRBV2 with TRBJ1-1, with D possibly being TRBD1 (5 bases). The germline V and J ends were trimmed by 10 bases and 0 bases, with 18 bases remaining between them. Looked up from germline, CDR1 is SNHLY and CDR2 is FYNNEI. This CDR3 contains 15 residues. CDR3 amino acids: CAMVGWDRMNTEAFF. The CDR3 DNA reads TGTGCCATGGTGGGGTGGGACCGAATGAACACTGAAGCTTTCTTT. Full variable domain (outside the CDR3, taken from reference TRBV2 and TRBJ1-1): EPEVTQTPSHQVTQMGQEVILRCVPISNHLYFYWYRQILGQKVEFLVSFYNNEISEKSEIFDDQFSVERPDGSNFTLKIRSTKLEDSAMYFCAMVGWDRMNTEAFFGQGTRLTVV.

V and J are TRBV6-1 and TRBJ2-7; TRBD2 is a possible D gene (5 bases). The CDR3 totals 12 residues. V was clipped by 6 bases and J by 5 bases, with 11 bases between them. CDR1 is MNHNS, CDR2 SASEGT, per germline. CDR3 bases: TGTGCCAGCAGCCTCTCGGGGAACGAGCAGTACTTC. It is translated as CASSLSGNEQYF.

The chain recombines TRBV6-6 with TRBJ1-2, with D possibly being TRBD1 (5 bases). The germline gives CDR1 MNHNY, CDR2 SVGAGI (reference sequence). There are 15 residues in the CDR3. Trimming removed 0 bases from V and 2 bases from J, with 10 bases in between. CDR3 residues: CASSYSQGQNYGYTF. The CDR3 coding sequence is TGTGCCAGCAGTTACTCGCAGGGCCAGAACTATGGCTACACCTTC.

The CDR3 sequence: CASSSSSGGAYEQYF. The CDR3 region has the DNA TGTGCCAGCAGCTCTAGTAGCGGGGGGGCCTACGAGCAGTACTTC. The chain links TRBV5-4 to TRBJ2-7; 11 nucleotides line up with TRBD2. The CDR3 extends over 15 amino acids. From germline, CDR1 is SGHNT and CDR2 YYREEE (reference sequence). Trimming took 3 bases from V and 2 from J; bases not matched to a gene: 4.

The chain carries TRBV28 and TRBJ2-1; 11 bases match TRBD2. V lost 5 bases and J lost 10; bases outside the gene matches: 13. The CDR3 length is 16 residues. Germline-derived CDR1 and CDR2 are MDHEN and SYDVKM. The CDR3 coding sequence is TGTGCCAGCAGTCCCGCCCTAGCGGGGGGCCATCGGGAGCAGTTCTTC. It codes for CASSPALAGGHREQFF. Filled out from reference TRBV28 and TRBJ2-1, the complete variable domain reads DVKVTQSSRYLVKRTGEKVFLECVQDMDHENMFWYRQDPGLGLRLIYFSYDVKMKEKGDIPEGYSVSREKKERFSLILESASTNQTSMYLCASSPALAGGHREQFFGPGTRLTVL.

The CDR3 nucleotides are TGTGCCAGCAGCTATGTCGACTCTGGGGCCAACGTCCTGACTTTC. Amino acid sequence: CASSYVDSGANVLTF. The genes are TRBV6-1 and TRBJ2-6; no definite D call. V lost 6 bases and J lost 0, with 9 bases in between. CDR3 length: 15 amino acids. Germline CDR1 reads MNHNS; CDR2 reads SASEGT.

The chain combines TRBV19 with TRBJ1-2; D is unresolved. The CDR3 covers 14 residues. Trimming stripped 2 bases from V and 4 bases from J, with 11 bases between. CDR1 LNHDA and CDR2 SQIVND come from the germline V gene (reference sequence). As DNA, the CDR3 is TGTGCCAGTAGTATAATCGACGGAGTCTATGGCTACACCTTC. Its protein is CASSIIDGVYGYTF.

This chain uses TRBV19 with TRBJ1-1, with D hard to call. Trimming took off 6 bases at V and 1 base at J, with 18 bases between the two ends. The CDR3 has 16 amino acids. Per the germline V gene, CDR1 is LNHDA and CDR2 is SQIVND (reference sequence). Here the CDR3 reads CASRGLDSGGNTEAFF. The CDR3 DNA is TGTGCCAGTAGGGGTCTGGACTCGGGAGGGAACACTGAAGCTTTCTTT.